This T cell receptor beta chain was documented in a study of Ad26.COV2.S vaccination and SARS-CoV-2 variants. Indicated treatment: about 20 received Ad26.COV2.S at low or high dose, single or two shots; about 5 received placebo; per-sample allocation not given. Samples came from day 63 after the first vaccine or placebo injection. Findings and limits, study-wide: The authors reported substantial breadth in spike-specific CD8+ and CD4+ T cell responses after vaccination.

TCRdb keeps only in-frame clones here, not all; method: immunoSEQ multiplex PCR. The sample lists hundreds of thousands of clones, about 91% occurring once. Note on this clone: Its antigen is unidentified.

The germline gives CDR1 SGHRS, CDR2 YFSETQ. The CDR3 is made up of 15 amino acids. Trimming took 3 bases from V and 1 from J, leaving 12 bases between them. The J gene is TRBJ2-3, the V gene TRBV5-1, with D possibly matching TRBD1 (6 bases). This clonotype was sampled from a person between 18 and 65 years old who received the Ad26.COV2.S COVID-19 vaccine or a placebo. The material sequenced was peripheral blood, taken in a trial of Ad26.COV2.S vaccine versus placebo. In DNA, the CDR3 is TGCGCCAGCAGCTCGCAGGGGTCTGGCACAGATACGCAGTATTTT. Its translation: CASSSQGSGTDTQYF.